This TCR beta chain was found in a study of blood T cell repertoires in COVID-19. At the level of the study: The origin of the acute and convalescent COVID-19 samples was the United States, Italy and Spain.

Trimming removed 5 bases at V and 0 bases at J, with 23 bases between. Germline V gene sequence: CDR1 SGHVS, CDR2 FQNEAQ. This CDR3 has 19 residues. As handled by the study authors: The assay estimated nucleated cells by amplifying reference gene primers. Repertoires were generated with immunoSEQ multiplex PCR, while TCRdb's copy carries only in-frame clones and drops some. D and trimming were read from the DNA, whereas the V and J calls and clone size are those reported in that table. The sample shows approximately 46,000 clones, around 75% of them seen only once. This TCR came from a man older than 75 with acute or convalescent COVID-19. This chain connects TRBV7-8 to TRBJ1-3, with a weak D call TRBD1 (6 bases). The sample taken for sequencing was peripheral blood. The CDR3 coding sequence is TGTGCCAGCAGCCCATTAAGGGTGTTTCGGGGGGCCTCTGGAAACACCATATATTTT. Amino acids: CASSPLRVFRGASGNTIYF.